This T cell receptor (beta chain) was documented in a study of blood T cell repertoires in COVID-19 (dated by TCRdb to 2020 to 2021). Looking at the study overall: Samples covering the acute and convalescent phases of COVID-19 were provided by collaborators in the United States, Italy and Spain. The material from the prospective study consisted of cDNA or gDNA derived from T cells, B-cell-depleted T cells, or PBMCs. Deeply sampled blood TCRbeta repertoires from subjects exposed to, actively infected with, or recovered from COVID-19 were included in the dataset. The repertoires were released in a freely available public database meant as a resource for research on the immune response to SARS-CoV-2. The samples were drawn from the first 160 participants of the ongoing ImmuneRACE study and from 1,254 subjects provided by 6 global collaborators. Nearly every sample came with metadata listing a de-identified subject ID, COVID-19 status, age in years and sex. HLA class I and class II types, where available, came from metadata supplied by the sample provider rather than from assay-based typing. Summary of the overall study and its limitations: Clinical and demographic metadata were provided uncurated, with the amount varying by source and participant.

Turning to this clone: It lacks a known antigen. Per-base qualities were not stored, and no clone one base away is much larger.

From the cysteine up to the phenylalanine, the CDR3 has a length of 13 residues. Only CDR3 DNA is held: 39 bases, read in frame from base 1. Trimming takes 6 bases off V and 3 bases off J; junction bases not matched to a gene: 1. As encoded in the germline V gene, CDR1 is MDHEN while CDR2 is SYDVKM. The immunoSEQ Assay, a bias-controlled multiplex PCR, was used to amplify TCRbeta CDR3 regions from genomic DNA. As for how the authors treated the data: Nucleated cell counts per sample were estimated from amplification of reference gene primers within the assay. To quantify the absolute abundance of each unique TCRbeta CDR3 rearrangement, sequence reads were collapsed and filtered. Productive Simpson clonality was computed per sample as the square root of Simpson's diversity index over productive rearrangements. TCRdb carries this immuneACCESS record with in-frame sequences only. Its versions omit some clonotypes, under half of them owing to an unresolved V gene in the studies checked, with the rest unexplained. The D gene and trimming were derived from the DNA, and the V and J assignments and clone size from that table. Present in this sample are more than 200,000 clones, about 81% of which were seen just once. 8% to 10% of the sample is taken by the ten largest.

One collaborating source in Seattle enrolled patients during active infection and followed them longitudinally through the course of disease. Whole blood was collected in K2EDTA tubes by collaborating institutions according to the institutions' own protocols. For TCRbeta analysis, collaborators shipped samples in one of three forms: frozen whole blood, isolated PBMCs, or DNA extracted from either of those sample types. The TCR originated in a woman of 80 years or more with COVID-19, enrolled during active disease. The V and J genes are TRBV28 and TRBJ1-1; 10 central bases correspond to TRBD1. The sequencing input was peripheral blood. Read as DNA, the sequence is TGTGCCAGCAGAGGGACAGGGGACACTGAAGCTTTCTTT. Its coded protein is CASRGTGDTEAFF.